This T cell receptor beta chain was sequenced for a study of CXCR3-negative and CXCR3-positive naive CD8 T cells. Study results and limitations: Each naive subset displayed comparably high diversity, whereas memory CD8+ cells displayed much lower diversity. Researchers report CXCR3 expression partially decreased after cryopreservation, with fresh PBMCs used in most assays. Naive cells, whether CXCR3-negative or CXCR3-positive, had similar TRBV-TRBJ usage, while memory cells differed.

The authors made the TRB cDNA libraries by 5' RACE using UMI labels. TCRdb reanalyzed the 5' RACE reads and collapses them to one entry per CDR3 protein, without DNA. The table for this sample gives some 28,000 distinct CDR3 sequences. The CDR3 is 18 amino acids. Concerning this clonotype: No antigen is known for it.

The sequencing input was memory CD8+ T cells from blood. This receptor was identified in a human donor in good health. Some clones in this sample may be carry-over from other donors' samples. This chain uses TRBV12-3 or TRBV12-4 with TRBJ1-2; TCRdb outputs TRBD1, but without DNA this stays unchecked. The CDR3 protein is CASSWDRGADSSNYGYTF.